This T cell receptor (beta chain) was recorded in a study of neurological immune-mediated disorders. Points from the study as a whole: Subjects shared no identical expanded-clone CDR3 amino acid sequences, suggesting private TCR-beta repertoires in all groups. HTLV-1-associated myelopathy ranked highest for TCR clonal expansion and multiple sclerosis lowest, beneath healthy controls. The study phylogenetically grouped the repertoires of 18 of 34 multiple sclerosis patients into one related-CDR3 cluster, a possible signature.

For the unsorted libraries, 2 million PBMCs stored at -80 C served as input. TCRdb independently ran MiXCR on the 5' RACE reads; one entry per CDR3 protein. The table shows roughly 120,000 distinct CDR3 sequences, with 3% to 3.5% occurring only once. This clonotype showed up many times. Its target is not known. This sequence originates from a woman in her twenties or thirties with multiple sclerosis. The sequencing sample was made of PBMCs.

The CDR3 DNA follows: TGCGCCAGCAGTCCTATAGCGGGGGGAGGAACTACTGAGCAGTTCTTC. Translation: CASSPIAGGGTTEQFF. The chain has TRBV10-2 and TRBJ2-1, with 10 bases identical to TRBD2. Germline V gives CDR1 WSHSY, CDR2 SAAADI. CDR3 length equals 16 residues. The V and J ends lost 5 bases and 9 bases, in that order; junction bases with no gene match: 13.